These T cell receptor beta chains were read from a single sample in a study of vaccination effects on CD4 cells after COVID-19. The antigens these receptors bind are not known. Method: immunoSEQ multiplex PCR; TCRdb's copy keeps in-frame clones and lacks some. This sample has some 27,000 clones, with roughly 60% found just once. The sequenced sample was CD4+ T cells from PBMCs cultured without peptide, obtained before COVID-19 vaccination. The receptor set was obtained from a human donor who received a COVID-19 vaccine. Each CDR3 is given with its conserved first and last residue. The order of the fields is V gene, clone size, J gene, D gene, CDR3 protein, CDR3 DNA. D genes are given only for firm matches. Some rows have no size entry. The others give once, few or many, or a class for an expanded clone.

TRBV3-1/TRBV3-2	-	TRBJ2-7	-	CASSQAGLVYEQYF	TGTGCCAGCAGCCAAGCTGGGTTGGTGTACGAGCAGTACTTC
TRBV20-1	-	TRBJ2-7	-	CSASSYSYEQYF	TGCAGTGCTAGTTCCTACTCCTACGAGCAGTACTTC
TRBV24-1	-	TRBJ2-2	TRBD2	CATSDSLSPSGVNTGELFF	TGTGCCACCAGTGATTCATTGTCCCCTAGCGGAGTGAACACCGGGGAGCTGTTTTTT
TRBV7-9	-	TRBJ1-2	-	CASSSGSIRAYGYTF	TGTGCCAGCAGCTCTGGGAGTATCCGGGCTTATGGCTACACCTTC
TRBV19	few	TRBJ2-2	-	CASSHPTDNTGELFF	TGTGCCAGTAGTCACCCGACAGACAACACCGGGGAGCTGTTTTTT
TRBV4-2	-	TRBJ2-7	-	CASSQEGSGTVYEQYF	TGTGCCAGCAGCCAAGAAGGGTCGGGTACGGTTTACGAGCAGTACTTC
TRBV6-5	-	TRBJ2-1	TRBD2	CASKGSGRAAEQFF	TGTGCCAGCAAAGGTAGCGGGAGGGCCGCTGAGCAGTTCTTC
TRBV7-2	-	TRBJ2-2	-	CASSAKTGTNFGELFF	TGTGCCAGCAGCGCGAAAACCGGGACAAACTTCGGGGAGCTGTTTTTT
TRBV12-3/TRBV12-4	few	TRBJ2-7	TRBD1	CASSFRDREMQYF	TGTGCCAGCAGTTTTAGGGACAGGGAAATGCAGTACTTC
TRBV10-3	few	TRBJ1-4	-	CAISESGVPNEKLFF	TGTGCCATCAGTGAGTCAGGGGTTCCTAATGAAAAACTGTTTTTT
TRBV27	-	TRBJ2-1	-	CASSLSRGANEQFF	TGTGCCAGCAGTTTAAGCAGGGGGGCGAATGAGCAGTTCTTC
TRBV7-2	-	TRBJ1-5	-	CASSRDSTNQPQHF	TGTGCCAGCAGCCGCGACAGTACCAATCAGCCCCAGCATTTT
TRBV15	-	TRBJ1-5	TRBD1	CATSISRGDSNQPQHF	TGTGCCACCAGCATCAGCAGGGGGGATAGCAATCAGCCCCAGCATTTT
TRBV6-5	-	TRBJ1-1	-	CASSYGLGTEAFF	TGTGCCAGCAGTTACGGTCTTGGCACTGAAGCTTTCTTT
TRBV4-1	few	TRBJ1-5	-	CASSQAGGSPTLTQHF	TGCGCCAGCAGCCAAGCCGGCGGTAGCCCTACCTTGACCCAGCATTTT
TRBV5-1	-	TRBJ1-2	-	CASRPATTDNYGYTF	TGCGCCAGCAGGCCAGCCACGACAGATAACTATGGCTACACCTTC
TRBV12-3/TRBV12-4	-	TRBJ1-2	-	CASSLASGVGYTF	TGTGCCAGCAGTTTAGCGAGTGGGGTCGGCTACACCTTC
TRBV5-1	few	TRBJ1-1	TRBD1	CASSSGQGVEAFF	TGCGCCAGCAGCTCGGGACAGGGCGTTGAAGCTTTCTTT
TRBV29-1	-	TRBJ2-7	TRBD1	CSVKGQGMREQYF	TGCAGCGTCAAAGGACAGGGGATGCGCGAGCAGTACTTC
TRBV3-1/TRBV3-2	-	TRBJ2-5	TRBD2	CASSPFAGVQETQYF	TGTGCCAGCAGCCCGTTCGCGGGGGTACAAGAGACCCAGTACTTC
TRBV5-4	-	TRBJ1-2	TRBD1	CASSGAANRGEGYTF	TGTGCCAGCAGCGGGGCAGCGAACAGGGGTGAAGGCTACACCTTC
TRBV19	-	TRBJ1-2	-	CASSRRTDNYGYTF	TGTGCCAGTAGCCGACGGACGGATAACTATGGCTACACCTTC
TRBV5-1	-	TRBJ1-2	-	CASSSSGTLNYGYTF	TGCGCCAGCAGCTCTAGCGGGACACTTAACTATGGCTACACCTTC
TRBV11-2	-	TRBJ2-5	-	CASSLAQLWETQYF	TGTGCCAGCAGCTTAGCTCAGCTGTGGGAGACCCAGTACTTC
TRBV19	-	TRBJ2-5	-	CASCDRQETQYF	TGTGCCAGTTGCGACAGACAAGAGACCCAGTACTTC
TRBV6-5	-	TRBJ2-7	-	CASSPQASSYYEQYF	TGTGCCAGCAGTCCTCAGGCCTCCTCCTACTACGAGCAGTACTTC
TRBV6-5	few	TRBJ1-2	TRBD1	CASRDRQGHFYGYTF	TGTGCCAGCAGGGACAGACAGGGACATTTCTATGGCTACACCTTC
TRBV5-4	-	TRBJ1-2	TRBD1	CASSEGQVYGYTF	TGTGCCAGCAGCGAGGGACAGGTCTATGGCTACACCTTC
TRBV2	medium-sized	TRBJ2-3	-	CATQTPFTDTQYF	TGTGCCACTCAGACTCCTTTCACAGATACGCAGTATTTT
TRBV3-1/TRBV3-2	-	TRBJ2-1	TRBD1	CASSHWDRNNEQFF	TGTGCCAGCAGCCATTGGGACAGGAATAATGAGCAGTTCTTC
TRBV30	-	TRBJ1-4	-	CAWSFTNEKLFF	TGTGCCTGGAGTTTCACGAATGAAAAACTGTTTTTT
TRBV9	-	TRBJ2-7	-	CASSVEGGFAYEQYF	TGTGCCAGCAGCGTAGAAGGGGGGTTTGCCTACGAGCAGTACTTC
TRBV4-1	-	TRBJ2-7	-	CASSQEIWGALYEQYF	TGCGCCAGCAGCCAAGAAATCTGGGGTGCCCTCTACGAGCAGTACTTC
TRBV29-1	-	TRBJ2-7	-	CSVVRAGHSYEQYF	TGCAGCGTGGTGAGGGCGGGACACTCCTACGAGCAGTACTTC
TRBV5-1	-	TRBJ2-2	TRBD2	CASRMTQGLAGVANTGELFF	TGCGCCAGCAGAATGACACAGGGACTAGCGGGAGTGGCGAACACCGGGGAGCTGTTTTTT
TRBV5-6	few	TRBJ2-2	TRBD2	CASSFGLAGAGELFF	TGTGCCAGCAGCTTCGGACTAGCGGGTGCCGGGGAGCTGTTTTTT
TRBV7-2	-	TRBJ2-6	-	CASSFASTGANVLTF	TGTGCCAGCAGCTTTGCTTCTACTGGGGCCAACGTCCTGACTTTC